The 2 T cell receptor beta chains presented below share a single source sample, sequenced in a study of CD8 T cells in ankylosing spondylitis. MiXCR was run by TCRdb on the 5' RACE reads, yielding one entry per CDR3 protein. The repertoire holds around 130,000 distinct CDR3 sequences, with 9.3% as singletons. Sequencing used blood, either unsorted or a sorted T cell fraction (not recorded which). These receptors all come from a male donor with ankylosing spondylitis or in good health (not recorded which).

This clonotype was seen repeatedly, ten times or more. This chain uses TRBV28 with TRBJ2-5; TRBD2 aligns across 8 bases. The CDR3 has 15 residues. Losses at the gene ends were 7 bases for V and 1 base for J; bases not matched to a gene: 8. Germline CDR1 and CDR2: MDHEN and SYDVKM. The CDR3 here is CASTTQRETQETQYF. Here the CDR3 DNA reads TGTGCCAGCACCACTCAGCGGGAGACCCAAGAGACCCAGTACTTC.

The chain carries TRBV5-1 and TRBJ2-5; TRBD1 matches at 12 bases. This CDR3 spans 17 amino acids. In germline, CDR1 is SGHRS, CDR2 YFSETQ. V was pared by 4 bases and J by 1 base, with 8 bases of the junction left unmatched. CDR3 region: CASSPGTGGYVQETQYF. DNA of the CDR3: TGCGCCAGCAGCCCCGGGACAGGGGGCTATGTCCAAGAGACCCAGTACTTC.